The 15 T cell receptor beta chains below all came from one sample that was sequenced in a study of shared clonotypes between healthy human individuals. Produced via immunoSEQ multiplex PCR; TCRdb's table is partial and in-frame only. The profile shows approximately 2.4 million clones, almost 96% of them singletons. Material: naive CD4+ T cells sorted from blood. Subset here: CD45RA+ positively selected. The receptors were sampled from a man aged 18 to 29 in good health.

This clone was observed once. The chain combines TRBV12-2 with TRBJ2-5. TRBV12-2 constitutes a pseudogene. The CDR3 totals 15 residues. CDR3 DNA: TGTGCAAGTCGCTTGACGGGGGCGTTCCAAGAGACCCAGTACTTC. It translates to CASRLTGAFQETQYF.

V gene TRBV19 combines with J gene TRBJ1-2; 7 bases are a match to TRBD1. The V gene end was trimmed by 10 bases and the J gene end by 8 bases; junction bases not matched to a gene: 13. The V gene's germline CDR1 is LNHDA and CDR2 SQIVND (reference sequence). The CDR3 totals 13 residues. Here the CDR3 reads CATRDSTIGGYTF. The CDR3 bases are TGTGCCACCCGGGACAGCACTATCGGGGGCTACACCTTC.

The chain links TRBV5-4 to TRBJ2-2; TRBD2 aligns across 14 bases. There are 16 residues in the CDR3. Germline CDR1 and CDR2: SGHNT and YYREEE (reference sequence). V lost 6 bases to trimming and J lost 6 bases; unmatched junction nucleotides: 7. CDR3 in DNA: TGTGCCAGCAACCAAGGGGGACTAGCGGGAGCCGGGGAGCTGTTTTTT. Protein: CASNQGGLAGAGELFF.

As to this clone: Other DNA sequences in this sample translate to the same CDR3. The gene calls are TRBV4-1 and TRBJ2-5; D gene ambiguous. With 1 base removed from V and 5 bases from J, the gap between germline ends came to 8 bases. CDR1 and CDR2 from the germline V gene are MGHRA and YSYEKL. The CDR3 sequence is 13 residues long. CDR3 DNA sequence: TGCGCCAGCAGCCAAGTAATCAGGGAGACCCAGTACTTC. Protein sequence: CASSQVIRETQYF.

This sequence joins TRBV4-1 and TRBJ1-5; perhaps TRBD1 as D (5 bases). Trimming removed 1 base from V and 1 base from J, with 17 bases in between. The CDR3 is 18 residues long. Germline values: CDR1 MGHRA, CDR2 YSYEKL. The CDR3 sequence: CASSQGRAYRGSNQPQHF. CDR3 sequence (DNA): TGCGCCAGCAGCCAAGGTAGAGCCTATAGGGGAAGCAATCAGCCCCAGCATTTT.

CDR3 bases: TGTGCCTGGAGTAAGGGGTGGGATGGCTACACCTTC. Its translation: CAWSKGWDGYTF. The chain employs TRBV30 and TRBJ1-2; tentative D call: TRBD1 (5 bases). V shed 2 bases and J shed 6 bases, with 10 bases lying between them. CDR3 size: 12 residues. The germline V gene encodes CDR1 GTSNPN and CDR2 SVGIG (reference sequence).

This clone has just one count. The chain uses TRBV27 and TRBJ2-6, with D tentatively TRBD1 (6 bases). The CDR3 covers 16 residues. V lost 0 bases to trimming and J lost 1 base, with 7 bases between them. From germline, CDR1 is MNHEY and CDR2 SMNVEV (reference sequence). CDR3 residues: CASSLSGQSGANVLTF. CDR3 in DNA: TGTGCCAGCAGTTTATCTGGACAGTCTGGGGCCAACGTCCTGACTTTC. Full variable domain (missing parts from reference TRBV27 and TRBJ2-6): EAQVTQNPRYLITVTGKKLTVTCSQNMNHEYMSWYRQDPGLGLRQIYYSMNVEVTDKGDVPEGYKVSRKEKRNFPLILESPSPNQTSLYFCASSLSGQSGANVLTFGAGSRLTVL.

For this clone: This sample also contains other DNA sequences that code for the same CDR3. CDR3 amino acids: CASSGQGGTEAFF. The CDR3 nucleotides read TGTGCCAGCAGTGGACAGGGGGGAACTGAAGCTTTCTTT. The chain is built from TRBV25-1 and TRBJ1-1; 9 nucleotides agree with TRBD1. The length of the CDR3 is 13 residues. Germline V lookup: CDR1 MGHDK, CDR2 SYGVNS. J was trimmed by 5 bases and V by 4 bases; bases with no gene match: 2.

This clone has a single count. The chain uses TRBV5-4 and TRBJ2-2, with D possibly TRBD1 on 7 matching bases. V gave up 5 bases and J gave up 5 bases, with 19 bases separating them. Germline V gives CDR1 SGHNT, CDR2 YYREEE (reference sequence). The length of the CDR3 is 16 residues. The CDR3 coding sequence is TGTGCCAGCAGTTCTCAGGGGGGCCGTTGGACCGGGGAGCTGTTTTTT. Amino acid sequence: CASSSQGGRWTGELFF.

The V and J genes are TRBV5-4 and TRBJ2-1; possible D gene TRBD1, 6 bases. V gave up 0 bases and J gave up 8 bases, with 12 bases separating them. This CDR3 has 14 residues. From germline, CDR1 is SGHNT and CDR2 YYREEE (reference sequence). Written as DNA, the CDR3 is TGTGCCAGCAGCTTGGGGGGGCTGGGAGATGAGCAGTTCTTC. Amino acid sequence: CASSLGGLGDEQFF. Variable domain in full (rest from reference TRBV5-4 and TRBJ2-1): ETGVTQSPTHLIKTRGQQVTLRCSSQSGHNTVSWYQQALGQGPQFIFQYYREEENGRGNFPPRFSGLQFPNYSSELNVNALELDDSALYLCASSLGGLGDEQFFGPGTRLTVL.

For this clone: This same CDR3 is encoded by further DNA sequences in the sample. The DNA of the CDR3 is TGTGCCAGTAGTATTCTCAATGAGCAGTTCTTC. This encodes CASSILNEQFF. The chain is built from TRBV19 and TRBJ2-1; no reliable D call. The CDR3 is 11 amino acids. Looked up from germline, CDR1 is LNHDA and CDR2 is SQIVND (reference sequence). The V end lost 3 bases, the J end lost 6 bases, and 3 bases lay between the germline ends.

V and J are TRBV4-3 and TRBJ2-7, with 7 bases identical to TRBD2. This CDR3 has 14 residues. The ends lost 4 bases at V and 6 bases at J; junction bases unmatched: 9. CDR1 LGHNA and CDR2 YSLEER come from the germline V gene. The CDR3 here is CASSRGRMGTEQYF. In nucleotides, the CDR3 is TGCGCCAGCAGCCGCGGGAGAATGGGGACCGAGCAGTACTTC.

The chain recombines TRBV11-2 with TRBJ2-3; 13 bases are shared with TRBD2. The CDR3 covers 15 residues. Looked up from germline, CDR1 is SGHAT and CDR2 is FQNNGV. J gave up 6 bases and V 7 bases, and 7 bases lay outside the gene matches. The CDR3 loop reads CASKRLAGGPDTQYF. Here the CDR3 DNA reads TGTGCCAGCAAGAGACTAGCGGGAGGCCCGGATACGCAGTATTTT.

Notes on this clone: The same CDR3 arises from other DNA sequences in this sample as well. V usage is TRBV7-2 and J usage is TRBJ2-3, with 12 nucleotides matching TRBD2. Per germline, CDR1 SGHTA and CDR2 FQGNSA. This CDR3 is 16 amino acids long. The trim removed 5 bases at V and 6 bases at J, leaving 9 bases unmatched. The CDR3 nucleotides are TGTGCCAGCAGCCTGACGGGACTAGCGGGCCCGGATACGCAGTATTTT. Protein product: CASSLTGLAGPDTQYF.

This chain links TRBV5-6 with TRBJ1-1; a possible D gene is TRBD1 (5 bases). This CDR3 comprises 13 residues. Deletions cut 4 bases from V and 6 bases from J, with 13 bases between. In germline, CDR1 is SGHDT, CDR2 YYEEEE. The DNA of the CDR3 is TGTGCCAGCAGCCGTAGATTGGGGGCTGAAGCTTTCTTT. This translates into CASSRRLGAEAFF. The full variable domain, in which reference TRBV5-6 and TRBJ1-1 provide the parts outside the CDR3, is DAGVTQSPTHLIKTRGQQVTLRCSPKSGHDTVSWYQQALGQGPQFIFQYYEEEERQRGNFPDRFSGHQFPNYSSELNVNALLLGDSALYLCASSRRLGAEAFFGQGTRLTVV.